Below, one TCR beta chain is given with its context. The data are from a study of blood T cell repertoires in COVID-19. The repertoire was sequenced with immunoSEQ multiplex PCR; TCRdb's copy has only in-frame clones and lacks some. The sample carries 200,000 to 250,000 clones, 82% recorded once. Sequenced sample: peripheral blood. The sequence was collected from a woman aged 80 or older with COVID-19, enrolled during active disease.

The CDR3 DNA reads as TGCGCCAGCAGCCCGACTACGGGGGGCAAGGGAGGCTACACCTTC. It translates to CASSPTTGGKGGYTF. The chain recombines TRBV5-1 with TRBJ1-2, with D tentatively TRBD1 (6 bases). Germline CDR1 reads SGHRS; CDR2 reads YFSETQ. The CDR3 totals 15 residues. Trimming removed 4 bases at V and 8 bases at J, with 21 bases between.